Presented here are 13 T cell receptor beta chains from one specimen sequenced in a study of cytomegalovirus exposure and HLA in healthy donors. A multiplex PCR was run with 60 Vbeta primers and 13 Jbeta primers. The method was immunoSEQ multiplex PCR; TCRdb's version includes in-frame clones alone and lacks a portion of them. The sample shows some 160,000 clones, around 80% of them seen only once. The sequenced material came from PBMCs. Every receptor here comes from a male donor in good health and CMV-seronegative.

The chain combines TRBV19 with TRBJ1-5, with a possible D match to TRBD1 (5 bases). Trimming stripped 6 bases from V and 1 base from J, with 13 bases between. The V gene's germline CDR1 is LNHDA and CDR2 SQIVND (reference sequence). CDR3 length: 15 residues. The CDR3 coding sequence is TGTGCCAGTAGAGCAGGGTTAGGGAGCAATCAGCCCCAGCATTTT. It is translated as CASRAGLGSNQPQHF.

The chain links TRBV6-9 to TRBJ1-2; D call uncertain. Trimming removed 3 bases from V and 2 bases from J, with 19 bases in between. Germline V gives CDR1 MNHGY, CDR2 SVAAGI. There are 17 residues in the CDR3. In DNA, the CDR3 is TGTGCCAGCAGTTACCCCGCGGGTCGGGTTTCGAACTATGGCTACACCTTC. Its translation: CASSYPAGRVSNYGYTF.

Only one count was recorded for this clone. The rearrangement links TRBV6-1 to TRBJ2-5, with TRBD2 matching over 8 bases. V lost 1 base to trimming and J lost 1 base; unmatched junction nucleotides: 8. CDR3 length equals 17 residues. CDR1 is MNHNS and CDR2 is SASEGT in the germline V gene. The CDR3 region is CASSEELGLGTQETQYF. DNA of the CDR3: TGTGCCAGCAGTGAAGAGCTGGGACTAGGTACCCAAGAGACCCAGTACTTC.

The V gene is TRBV7-2, the J gene TRBJ2-5, with 13 bases that match TRBD2. The CDR3 is 17 residues long. Trimming took 3 bases from V and 5 from J; bases not matched to a gene: 9. The V gene's germline CDR1 is SGHTA and CDR2 FQGNSA. For the CDR3, the DNA is TGTGCCAGCAGCTTGGAAAGGACTAGCGGGAGCGGGGAGACCCAGTACTTC. This codes for CASSLERTSGSGETQYF.

This chain joins TRBV6-5 and TRBJ1-2; 11 bases map to TRBD1. The CDR3 contains 14 residues. The germline V gene encodes CDR1 MNHEY and CDR2 SVGAGI. V lost 7 bases, J lost 8 bases, and 9 bases stayed unmatched. The CDR3 here is CASTPGQGVYGYTF. The CDR3 DNA follows: TGTGCCAGCACCCCGGGACAGGGGGTCTACGGCTACACCTTC.

This clone was seen a handful of times. J is TRBJ2-2 and V is TRBV12-5; 9 nucleotides align to TRBD1. Germline lookup yields CDR1 LGHNT and CDR2 FRNRAP. The CDR3 sequence is 15 residues long. The V segment lost 4 bases and the J segment 5 bases; nucleotides outside the gene matches: 5. The CDR3 loop is CASGSSTGGTGELFF. In DNA, the CDR3 is TGTGCTAGTGGTTCCTCGACAGGGGGGACCGGGGAGCTGTTTTTT.

This clone was recorded once. The chain joins TRBV2 to TRBJ1-5; weak D call: TRBD1 (5 bases). The germline V gene has CDR1 SNHLY and CDR2 FYNNEI. The germline V and J ends were trimmed by 3 bases and 4 bases, with 10 bases remaining between them. This CDR3 is 14 amino acids long. The CDR3 DNA reads TGTGCCAGCAGTGACAGGGTCAAAAATCAGCCCCAGCATTTT. As protein: CASSDRVKNQPQHF.

The CDR3 protein is CASSYRDRKETQYF. The CDR3 region has the DNA TGCGCCAGCAGCTACCGGGACAGGAAAGAGACCCAGTACTTC. V gene TRBV5-1 combines with J gene TRBJ2-5; TRBD1 matches at 8 bases. J gave up 3 bases and V 3 bases, and 4 bases lay outside the gene matches. The CDR3 contains 14 residues. Germline lookup yields CDR1 SGHRS and CDR2 YFSETQ.

V is TRBV28 and J is TRBJ2-5; D uncertain. The ends were cut back, 9 bases at V and 5 bases at J, with 16 bases in the middle. Germline V gene sequence: CDR1 MDHEN, CDR2 SYDVKM. The CDR3 runs 13 residues. CDR3 protein: CASFQTHGETQYF. The CDR3 bases are TGTGCCAGTTTCCAGACTCACGGGGAGACCCAGTACTTC.

The chain recombines TRBV18 with TRBJ1-6; TRBD1 is a possible D gene (5 bases). CDR1 and CDR2 from the germline V gene are KGHSH and LQKENI. Trimming cost V 6 bases and J 9 bases, with 15 bases left between them. This CDR3 comprises 14 residues. CDR3 protein: CASSPTDIISPLHF. Here the CDR3 DNA reads TGTGCCAGCTCCCCAACGGACATAATTTCACCCCTCCACTTT.

The chain combines TRBV5-1 with TRBJ2-7, with 9 bases fitting TRBD1. The CDR3 sequence is 17 residues long. J was trimmed by 5 bases and V by 0 bases; bases with no gene match: 12. Germline V gene lookup returns CDR1 SGHRS and CDR2 YFSETQ. In DNA, the CDR3 is TGCGCCAGCAGCTTGGTTCCTCCGGGACAGGGTGGCAACGAGCAGTACTTC. Translated: CASSLVPPGQGGNEQYF.

This chain connects TRBV23-1 to TRBJ2-6; D is perhaps TRBD2 (5 bases). TRBV23-1 belongs to the ORF category, with a function that is uncertain. The CDR3 loop spans 16 amino acids. V was clipped by 7 bases and J by 0 bases, with 13 bases between them. The DNA of the CDR3 is TGCGCCAGCATCCGGGGTGGGATCTCTGGGGCCAACGTCCTGACTTTC. Its translation: CASIRGGISGANVLTF.

V and J are TRBV28 and TRBJ1-6; D may be TRBD1 (6 bases). Per the germline V gene, CDR1 is MDHEN and CDR2 is SYDVKM. The CDR3 contains 20 residues. V dropped 1 base and J dropped 0 bases, with 19 bases sitting between them. The CDR3 coding sequence is TGTGCCAGCAGTTTATCCCTGGACAGCTCTCCCAGCTCCTATAATTCACCCCTCCACTTT. Amino acid sequence: CASSLSLDSSPSSYNSPLHF.